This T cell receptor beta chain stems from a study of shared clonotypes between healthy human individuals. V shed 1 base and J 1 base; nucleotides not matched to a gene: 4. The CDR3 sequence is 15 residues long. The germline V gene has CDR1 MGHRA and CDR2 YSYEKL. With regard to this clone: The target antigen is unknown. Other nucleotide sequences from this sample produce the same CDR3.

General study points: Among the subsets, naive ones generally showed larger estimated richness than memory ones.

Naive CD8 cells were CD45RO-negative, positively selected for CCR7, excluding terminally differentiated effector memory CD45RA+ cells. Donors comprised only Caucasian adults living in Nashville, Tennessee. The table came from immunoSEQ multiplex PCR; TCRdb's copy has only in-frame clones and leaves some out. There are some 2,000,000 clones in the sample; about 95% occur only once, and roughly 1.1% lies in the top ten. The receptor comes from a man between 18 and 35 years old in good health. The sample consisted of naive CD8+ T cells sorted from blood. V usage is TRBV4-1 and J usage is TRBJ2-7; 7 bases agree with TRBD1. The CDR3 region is CASSQGQGRSYEQYF. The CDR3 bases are TGCGCCAGCAGCCAAGGACAGGGAAGATCCTACGAGCAGTACTTC.